The rows below give T cell receptor beta chains drawn from one sample of a study of blood T cell repertoires in COVID-19. This table comes from immunoSEQ multiplex PCR, and its TCRdb copy is limited to in-frame clones, with some not included. The sample has roughly 520,000 clones, over 75% seen once. The sample taken for sequencing was PBMCs or T cells enriched from blood (not recorded which). The receptor set was obtained from a woman aged 40 to 49 who had recovered from COVID-19. CDR3s include the opening cysteine and the closing phenylalanine or tryptophan. A D gene is named only where the DNA matches it firmly. Not all rows give a size; the values are once, few, many and, for expanded clones, a class.

D gene	V gene	clone size	J gene	CDR3 protein	CDR3 DNA
NA	TRBV18	NA	TRBJ1-5	CASSPRGHRPDSNQPQHF	TGTGCCAGCTCACCACGTGGACACCGCCCAGATAGCAATCAGCCCCAGCATTTT
NA	TRBV18	few	TRBJ2-7	CASSPGQTYEQYF	TGTGCCAGCTCACCAGGGCAAACCTACGAGCAGTACTTC
TRBD2	TRBV5-1	NA	TRBJ2-5	CASSGLRGNQETQYF	TGCGCCAGCAGCGGTTTGCGGGGGAACCAAGAGACCCAGTACTTC
NA	TRBV29-1	NA	TRBJ1-1	CSVEGQRNTEAFF	TGCAGCGTGGAAGGACAGAGGAACACTGAAGCTTTCTTT
TRBD1	TRBV4-3	NA	TRBJ1-1	CASSPGTGGTEAFF	TGCGCCAGCAGCCCGGGGACAGGGGGCACTGAAGCTTTCTTT
NA	TRBV12-3/TRBV12-4	NA	TRBJ1-5	CASSQFLDQPQHF	TGTGCCAGCAGTCAGTTTCTAGATCAGCCCCAGCATTTT
TRBD2	TRBV7-8	NA	TRBJ2-7	CASSLELADTTEQYF	TGTGCCAGCAGCTTAGAACTAGCGGATACCACCGAGCAGTACTTC
NA	TRBV6-5	once	TRBJ1-1	CASTLLGGNTEAFF	TGTGCCAGCACCTTACTAGGGGGGAACACTGAAGCTTTCTTT
NA	TRBV11-3	NA	TRBJ1-2	CASSLGRGSYTF	TGTGCCAGCAGCTTAGGCAGGGGAAGCTACACCTTC
TRBD1	TRBV6-5	NA	TRBJ1-1	CASSYSRTGFTEAFF	TGTGCCAGCAGTTACTCGAGGACAGGGTTTACTGAAGCTTTCTTT
NA	TRBV5-4	once	TRBJ2-7	CASSLSGTSSYEQYF	TGTGCCAGCAGCTTGTCCGGTACGAGTTCGTACGAGCAGTACTTC
TRBD2	TRBV30	NA	TRBJ2-1	CAWSPTRTSGRFHEQFF	TGTGCCTGGAGTCCTACCAGAACTAGCGGGAGGTTTCATGAGCAGTTCTTC
NA	TRBV5-6	NA	TRBJ1-2	CASSFRRGIDYGYTF	TGTGCCAGCAGCTTCCGAAGGGGAATCGACTATGGCTACACCTTC
TRBD2	TRBV7-8	NA	TRBJ2-4	CASSRTHGTGLPGLAGGPLNIQYF	TGTGCCAGCAGCCGGACCCACGGGACAGGGTTACCGGGACTAGCGGGAGGGCCGTTAAACATTCAGTACTTC
NA	TRBV3-1/TRBV3-2	NA	TRBJ1-2	CASSNYGGADPINYGYTF	TGTGCCAGCTCAAACTACGGGGGGGCTGATCCCATTAACTATGGCTACACCTTC
NA	TRBV15	few	TRBJ1-5	CATSRDGLQPQHF	TGTGCCACCAGCAGAGACGGTCTTCAGCCCCAGCATTTT
TRBD1	TRBV29-1	NA	TRBJ2-7	CSVETGTGNEQYF	TGCAGCGTTGAAACCGGGACAGGGAACGAGCAGTACTTC
NA	TRBV7-9	NA	TRBJ2-7	CASSSTPSRTYEQYF	TGTGCCAGCAGCTCCACTCCGAGCCGAACTTACGAGCAGTACTTC
NA	TRBV5-4	NA	TRBJ2-1	CASSPFLHSDEQFF	TGTGCCAGCAGCCCTTTCCTCCACTCCGATGAGCAGTTCTTC
TRBD1	TRBV12-3/TRBV12-4	NA	TRBJ1-2	CASSRDSPTGYTF	TGTGCCAGCAGTCGGGACAGCCCTACGGGCTACACCTTC
TRBD2	TRBV6-5	NA	TRBJ2-5	CASSYRLAGEGETQYF	TGTGCCAGCAGTTACCGACTAGCGGGAGAGGGGGAGACCCAGTACTTC
TRBD1	TRBV7-8	NA	TRBJ1-2	CASSPGRDRERSGYTF	TGTGCCAGCAGCCCAGGGCGGGACAGGGAGCGCTCTGGCTACACCTTC
TRBD1	TRBV12-5	few	TRBJ2-1	CASGPRQGYYNEQFF	TGTGCTAGTGGTCCTAGACAGGGTTACTACAATGAGCAGTTCTTC
NA	TRBV9	NA	TRBJ2-2	CASSTKQGLIYTGELFF	TGTGCCAGCAGCACCAAACAGGGCCTGATTTACACCGGGGAGCTGTTTTTT
TRBD2	TRBV11-3	NA	TRBJ2-1	CASSLVPQTSGAEQFF	TGTGCCAGCAGCTTAGTGCCCCAGACTAGCGGGGCTGAGCAGTTCTTC
NA	TRBV12-3/TRBV12-4	NA	TRBJ1-1	CASTLAGGTEAFF	TGTGCCAGCACTCTTGCGGGAGGCACTGAAGCTTTCTTT
TRBD2	TRBV18	NA	TRBJ2-5	CASSPLSSTGGPETQYF	TGTGCCAGCTCACCACTGAGTTCGACGGGAGGGCCGGAGACCCAGTACTTC
TRBD1	TRBV6-5	NA	TRBJ1-2	CASSQPPGGAGGYTF	TGTGCCAGCAGTCAACCACCAGGGGGCGCGGGGGGCTACACCTTC
TRBD1	TRBV5-1	few	TRBJ2-7	CASSRRQGVEYEQYF	TGCGCCAGCAGCAGACGACAGGGGGTTGAATACGAGCAGTACTTC
NA	TRBV2	NA	TRBJ1-1	CASSKGENTEAFF	TGTGCCAGCAGTAAGGGGGAGAACACTGAAGCTTTCTTT
TRBD2	TRBV4-3	NA	TRBJ2-7	CASSQATSGNYEQYF	TGCGCCAGCAGCCAAGCGACTAGCGGAAACTACGAGCAGTACTTC
NA	TRBV28	once	TRBJ1-1	CASSLAALSMNTEAFF	TGTGCCAGCAGTTTAGCGGCTCTTTCCATGAACACTGAAGCTTTCTTT
NA	TRBV7-9	NA	TRBJ2-1	CASSPPGLEGYNEQFF	TGTGCCAGCAGCCCTCCTGGCCTGGAGGGCTACAATGAGCAGTTCTTC
NA	TRBV29-1	NA	TRBJ1-1	CSGSTGLNTEAFF	TGCAGCGGTTCAACAGGATTGAACACTGAAGCTTTCTTT
TRBD1	TRBV5-8	NA	TRBJ2-3	CASSSGQARADTQYF	TGTGCCAGCAGCTCTGGACAGGCCCGGGCAGATACGCAGTATTTT